Below are 25 T cell receptor beta chains sequenced from a single sample in a study of blood T cell repertoires in COVID-19. Repertoires were generated with immunoSEQ multiplex PCR, while TCRdb's copy carries only in-frame clones and drops some. The table includes 450,000 to 500,000 clones, 75% to 90% detected once. Sequenced sample: PBMCs or T cells enriched from blood (not recorded which). These receptor sequences come from a woman aged 18-30 years who had recovered from COVID-19.

CDR3 nucleotides: TGTGCCAGCAGTTTAAAGCGCGGGGGGGCGTGGAATGAGCAGTTCTTC. It translates to CASSLKRGGAWNEQFF. This chain uses TRBV28 with TRBJ2-1, with TRBD2 matching 9 bases. Germline trimming cut 2 bases from V and 7 bases from J; bases unmatched to any gene: 9. Germline CDR1 reads MDHEN; CDR2 reads SYDVKM. This CDR3 has 16 amino acids.

The chain couples TRBV5-1 to TRBJ2-3, with D possibly being TRBD2 (6 bases). The CDR3 extends over 14 amino acids. Germline lookup yields CDR1 SGHRS and CDR2 YFSETQ. V lost 5 bases and J lost 1, with 11 bases in between. The CDR3 spells CASSGSSGTDTQYF. CDR3 nucleotide sequence: TGCGCCAGCAGTGGGTCTAGCGGCACAGATACGCAGTATTTT.

This chain uses TRBV5-4 with TRBJ1-5; possibly TRBD1 for D (6 bases). The CDR3 covers 13 residues. Germline CDR1 reads SGHNT; CDR2 reads YYREEE (reference sequence). Trimming took 0 bases from V and 8 from J, leaving 9 bases between them. The CDR3 loop is CASSLGRDKPQHF. CDR3 sequence (DNA): TGTGCCAGCAGCTTGGGCAGGGACAAGCCCCAGCATTTT.

The genes are TRBV5-6 and TRBJ1-6; TRBD1 agrees at 8 bases. CDR1 is SGHDT and CDR2 is YYEEEE in the germline V gene. This CDR3 is built from 15 residues. V trimming: 5 bases; J trimming: 9 bases; junction bases outside the gene matches: 10. The CDR3 sequence: CASSSTGEFSSPLHF. For the CDR3, the DNA is TGTGCCAGCAGTTCGACAGGGGAGTTTAGTTCACCCCTCCACTTT. Variable domain in full (rest from reference TRBV5-6 and TRBJ1-6): DAGVTQSPTHLIKTRGQQVTLRCSPKSGHDTVSWYQQALGQGPQFIFQYYEEEERQRGNFPDRFSGHQFPNYSSELNVNALLLGDSALYLCASSSTGEFSSPLHFGNGTRLTVT.

This clone was found once. V and J are TRBV28 and TRBJ1-2; no firm D call. The CDR3 totals 12 residues. Trimming shortened V by 5 bases and J by 12 bases, and 16 bases separated the two germline ends. Per germline, CDR1 MDHEN and CDR2 SYDVKM. The CDR3 DNA reads as TGTGCCAGCAGTGAGGACGGGGAGAAGAACACCTTC. This sequence encodes CASSEDGEKNTF.

V usage is TRBV4-1 and J usage is TRBJ2-1, with a tentative D call TRBD1 (5 bases). CDR3 size: 14 residues. Trimming took off 0 bases at V and 15 bases at J, with 18 bases between the two ends. From germline, CDR1 is MGHRA and CDR2 YSYEKL. The CDR3 protein is CASSQEGPLPIGFF. The CDR3 coding sequence is TGCGCCAGCAGCCAAGAGGGGCCACTCCCTATCGGGTTCTTC.

This chain links TRBV3-1 (or the pseudogene TRBV3-2) with TRBJ2-1; 12 bases are a match to TRBD2. The V gene end was trimmed by 5 bases and the J gene end by 10 bases; junction bases not matched to a gene: 12. The length of the CDR3 is 16 residues. CDR1 LGHDT and CDR2 YNNKEL come from the germline V gene (reference sequence). CDR3 bases: TGTGCCAGCAGCGAACCTAGCGGGGGGGCCTTGGGGGAGCAGTTCTTC. Protein product: CASSEPSGGALGEQFF.

The chain employs TRBV5-4 and TRBJ2-7; D perhaps matches TRBD2 (5 bases). Deletions cut 5 bases from V and 0 bases from J, with 15 bases between. The CDR3 runs to 15 residues. Germline CDR1 and CDR2: SGHNT and YYREEE (reference sequence). The CDR3 DNA reads as TGTGCCAGCAGTTCGGGGAGAAGTAGCTCCTACGAGCAGTACTTC. As protein: CASSSGRSSSYEQYF.

This rearrangement joins TRBV28 to TRBJ2-7; TRBD1 aligns across 7 bases. V lost 6 bases to trimming and J lost 3 bases; unmatched junction nucleotides: 8. Germline V CDR1 and CDR2: MDHEN, SYDVKM. CDR3 length: 14 amino acids. The chain's CDR3 is CASSAPGQLYEQYF. In DNA, the CDR3 is TGTGCCAGCAGCGCACCGGGACAGCTCTACGAGCAGTACTTC.

The chain is built from TRBV5-6 and TRBJ1-6, with no clear D. CDR1 is SGHDT and CDR2 is YYEEEE in the germline V gene. The length of the CDR3 is 13 residues. Trimming pared 7 bases from V and 14 bases from J, leaving 19 bases between. CDR3 coding DNA: TGTGCCAGCGCGGGGATTCAAAACTCGGCCCTCCACTTT. Protein sequence: CASAGIQNSALHF.

This CDR3 reads CASSPGTGREKLFF. DNA of the CDR3: TGTGCCAGCAGTCCCGGGACAGGCCGCGAAAAACTGTTTTTT. V is TRBV5-5 and J is TRBJ1-4; 8 bases are shared with TRBD1. Trimming removed 5 bases from V and 8 bases from J; junction bases left unmatched: 8. Germline CDR1 SGHKS, CDR2 YYEKEE (reference sequence). The CDR3 consists of 14 residues.

This chain uses TRBV13 with TRBJ2-3; 9 positions match TRBD2. V was clipped by 2 bases and J by 4 bases; unmatched bases: 7. Looked up from germline, CDR1 is PRHDT and CDR2 is FYEKMQ (reference sequence). The CDR3 has 16 amino acids. The CDR3 sequence is CASSLRGGGAPDTQYF. The CDR3 nucleotides are TGTGCCAGCAGCTTAAGAGGCGGGGGGGCACCAGATACGCAGTATTTT. Variable domain in full (rest from reference TRBV13 and TRBJ2-3): AAGVIQSPRHLIKEKRETATLKCYPIPRHDTVYWYQQGPGQDPQFLISFYEKMQSDKGSIPDRFSAQQFSDYHSELNMSSLELGDSALYFCASSLRGGGAPDTQYFGPGTRLTVL.

The genes are TRBV19 and TRBJ1-6, with D perhaps TRBD1 (5 bases). The V end was cut by 3 bases, the J end by 6 bases, with 9 bases between. CDR3 length: 14 amino acids. The germline CDR1 and CDR2 sequences are LNHDA and SQIVND (reference sequence). In nucleotides, the CDR3 is TGTGCCAGTAGTATCGGGGGTTTTAATTCACCCCTCCACTTT. As protein: CASSIGGFNSPLHF. Full variable domain (missing parts from reference TRBV19 and TRBJ1-6): DGGITQSPKYLFRKEGQNVTLSCEQNLNHDAMYWYRQDPGQGLRLIYYSQIVNDFQKGDIAEGYSVSREKKESFPLTVTSAQKNPTAFYLCASSIGGFNSPLHFGNGTRLTVT.

This clone was observed a single time. The CDR3 region has the DNA TGTGCCAGCAGCGTAGAAGGAAGAGGAGAAAGCGAAAAACTGTTTTTT. Translating it yields CASSVEGRGESEKLFF. This chain uses TRBV9 with TRBJ1-4; D is unresolved. The CDR3 runs to 16 residues. Germline CDR1 SGDLS, CDR2 YYNGEE. The V end was cut by 0 bases, the J end by 8 bases, with 17 bases between.

The rearrangement joins TRBV5-6 to TRBJ2-4; 11 nucleotides match TRBD2. CDR3 length equals 15 residues. Germline V gives CDR1 SGHDT, CDR2 YYEEEE. Trimming removed 4 bases from V and 8 bases from J; junction bases left unmatched: 8. The CDR3 DNA reads as TGTGCCAGCAGCCTAGCGGGGGGCGGAGTGGACATTCAGTACTTC. This translates into CASSLAGGGVDIQYF. The complete variable domain, with remaining parts taken from reference TRBV5-6 and TRBJ2-4, reads DAGVTQSPTHLIKTRGQQVTLRCSPKSGHDTVSWYQQALGQGPQFIFQYYEEEERQRGNFPDRFSGHQFPNYSSELNVNALLLGDSALYLCASSLAGGGVDIQYFGAGTRLSVL.

This clone was observed a handful of times. V usage is TRBV3-1 (or the pseudogene TRBV3-2) and J usage is TRBJ2-7; possible D gene TRBD2, 5 bases. Between the trimmed V and J ends, which lost 0 bases and 6 bases, there was a span of 9 bases. The germline gives CDR1 LGHDT, CDR2 YNNKEL (reference sequence). This CDR3 comprises 13 residues. CDR3 DNA sequence: TGTGCCAGCAGCCAAGATGTAGGGAGCGAGCAGTACTTC. This translates into CASSQDVGSEQYF.

The chain uses TRBV27 and TRBJ2-3, with TRBD2 matching 7 bases. In germline, CDR1 is MNHEY, CDR2 SMNVEV (reference sequence). This CDR3 region has 18 residues. The junction had 9 bases not matched to a gene; V was cut back by 0 bases and J by 0 bases. The CDR3 protein is CASSLSGGGLTSTDTQYF. The CDR3 region has the DNA TGTGCCAGCAGTTTATCTGGGGGGGGATTAACTAGCACAGATACGCAGTATTTT.

This clone was detected only once. The chain carries TRBV28 and TRBJ1-1; 8 nucleotides agree with TRBD1. This CDR3 is 21 amino acids long. From germline, CDR1 is MDHEN and CDR2 SYDVKM. Unmatched junction bases numbered 22, after V lost 4 bases and J lost 0 bases. The DNA for the CDR3 is TGTGCCAGCAGTTCACTCCACCTCTTGCTCTGGGACAGGACCGTGAACACTGAAGCTTTCTTT. Encoded protein: CASSSLHLLLWDRTVNTEAFF.

This chain links TRBV28 with TRBJ2-7; D is ambiguous. This CDR3 has 15 amino acids. Per the germline V gene, CDR1 is MDHEN and CDR2 is SYDVKM. The V and J ends lost 5 bases and 0 bases respectively, with 14 bases between them. The CDR3, as DNA: TGTGCCAGCAGTGCCCCGAGTCTGAGCTCCTACGAGCAGTACTTC. This codes for CASSAPSLSSYEQYF.

The rearrangement joins TRBV21-1 to TRBJ1-5; the table gives TRBD1 as D, unverified against the DNA. TRBV21-1 is a documented pseudogene. CDR3 size: 17 residues. The CDR3 loop reads CASSISSRQPLYQPQHF. CDR3 coding DNA: TGTGCCAGCAGCATTTCCAGTCGACAGCCACTCTATCAGCCCCAGCATTTT.

This sequence joins TRBV15 and TRBJ1-5; possible D gene TRBD1, 6 bases. The CDR3 has 14 residues. The germline CDR1 and CDR2 sequences are LNHNV and YYDKDF (reference sequence). V lost 3 bases and J 3 bases, leaving 9 bases between the germline ends. The CDR3 spells CATSRRGNNQPQHF. CDR3 in DNA: TGTGCCACCAGCAGGAGGGGGAACAATCAGCCCCAGCATTTT.

The V and J genes are TRBV28 and TRBJ2-1; D possibly corresponds to TRBD2 (5 bases). Germline assignment: CDR1 MDHEN and CDR2 SYDVKM. The CDR3 sequence is 14 residues long. Trimming stripped 6 bases from V and 5 bases from J, with 14 bases between. The CDR3 reads CASSPGLTNNEQFF. CDR3 sequence (DNA): TGTGCCAGCAGCCCAGGACTGACTAACAATGAGCAGTTCTTC.

The J gene is TRBJ2-5, the V gene TRBV4-1, with 8 nucleotides matching TRBD2. There are 16 residues in the CDR3. V lost 1 base, J lost 2 bases, and 6 bases stayed unmatched. In germline, CDR1 is MGHRA, CDR2 YSYEKL. CDR3 DNA sequence: TGCGCCAGCAGCCAAGTCGGCGCGGGGGGACAAGAGACCCAGTACTTC. Protein product: CASSQVGAGGQETQYF.

The chain joins TRBV6-4 to TRBJ2-1; 7 nucleotides match TRBD2. Germline CDR1 reads MRHNA; CDR2 reads SNTAGT. This CDR3 spans 12 amino acids. V was pared by 2 bases and J by 12 bases, with 4 bases of the junction left unmatched. The CDR3, as DNA: TGTGCCAGCAGTGACGCGGGGGTTGTGCAGTTCTTC. Translating gives CASSDAGVVQFF.

Here the CDR3 reads CASSLGTEGDEQFF. CDR3 DNA: TGTGCCAGCAGCTTGGGGACAGAGGGCGATGAGCAGTTCTTC. The chain recombines TRBV5-8 with TRBJ2-1, with a tentative D call TRBD1 (6 bases). Trimming removed 0 bases at V and 8 bases at J, with 12 bases between. Germline CDR1 and CDR2: SGHTS and YDEGEE. This CDR3 region has 14 residues.